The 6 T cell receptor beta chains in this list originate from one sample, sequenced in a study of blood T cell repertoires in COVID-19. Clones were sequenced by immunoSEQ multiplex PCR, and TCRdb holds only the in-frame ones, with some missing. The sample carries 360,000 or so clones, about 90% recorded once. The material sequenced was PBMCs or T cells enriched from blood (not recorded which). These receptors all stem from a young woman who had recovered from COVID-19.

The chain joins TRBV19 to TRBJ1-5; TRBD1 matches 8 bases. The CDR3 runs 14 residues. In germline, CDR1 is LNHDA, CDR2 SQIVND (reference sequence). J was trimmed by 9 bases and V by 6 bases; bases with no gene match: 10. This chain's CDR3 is CASSLDRVDGPQHF. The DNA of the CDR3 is TGTGCCAGTAGCCTGGACAGGGTCGATGGGCCCCAGCATTTT. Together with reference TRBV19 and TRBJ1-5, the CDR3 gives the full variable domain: DGGITQSPKYLFRKEGQNVTLSCEQNLNHDAMYWYRQDPGQGLRLIYYSQIVNDFQKGDIAEGYSVSREKKESFPLTVTSAQKNPTAFYLCASSLDRVDGPQHFGDGTRLSIL.

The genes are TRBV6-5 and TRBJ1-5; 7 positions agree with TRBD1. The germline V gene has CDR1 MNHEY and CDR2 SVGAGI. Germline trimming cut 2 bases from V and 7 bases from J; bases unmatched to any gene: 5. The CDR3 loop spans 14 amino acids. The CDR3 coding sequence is TGTGCCAGCAGTTACGGGGGACAGAACCAGCCCCAGCATTTT. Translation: CASSYGGQNQPQHF.

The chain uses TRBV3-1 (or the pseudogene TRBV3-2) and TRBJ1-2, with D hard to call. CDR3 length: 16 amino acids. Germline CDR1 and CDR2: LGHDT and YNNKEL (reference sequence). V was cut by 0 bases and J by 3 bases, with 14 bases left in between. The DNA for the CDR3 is TGTGCCAGCAGCCAAGATTGGCCGGGGAACCACTATGGCTACACCTTC. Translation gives CASSQDWPGNHYGYTF.

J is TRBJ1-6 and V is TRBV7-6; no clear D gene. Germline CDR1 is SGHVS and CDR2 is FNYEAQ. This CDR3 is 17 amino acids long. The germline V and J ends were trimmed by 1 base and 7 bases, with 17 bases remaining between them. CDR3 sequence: CASSLGEAGSPNSPLHF. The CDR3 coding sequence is TGTGCCAGCAGCTTAGGTGAGGCTGGCAGTCCGAATTCACCCCTCCACTTT.

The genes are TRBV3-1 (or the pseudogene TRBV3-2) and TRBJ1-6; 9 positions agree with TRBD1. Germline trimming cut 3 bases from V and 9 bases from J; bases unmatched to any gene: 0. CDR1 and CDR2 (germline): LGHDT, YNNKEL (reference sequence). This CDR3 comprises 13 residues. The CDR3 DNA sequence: TGTGCCAGCAGCCAGACAGGGGGTTCACCCCTCCACTTT. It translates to CASSQTGGSPLHF.

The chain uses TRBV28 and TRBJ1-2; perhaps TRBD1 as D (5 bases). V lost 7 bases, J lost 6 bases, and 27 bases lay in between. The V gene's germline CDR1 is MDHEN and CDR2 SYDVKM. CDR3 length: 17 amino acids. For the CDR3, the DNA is TGTGCCAGCACCCCCCTGGGGGGGACCAGCCTGGAGGATGGCTACACCTTC. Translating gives CASTPLGGTSLEDGYTF.